A selection of T cell receptor beta chains follows, all from one sample in a study of OX40 agonist ivuxolimab in advanced cancers. Measured with immunoSEQ multiplex PCR; TCRdb has only the in-frame clones, and not every one. The repertoire includes tens of thousands of clones, 84% of them detected once, and approximately 15% sits in the top ten. The input for sequencing was CD4+ or CD8+ T cells sorted from blood, taken in a trial of the OX40 agonist ivuxolimab. These receptors originate from an adult with an advanced solid tumor such as melanoma, head and neck, liver or kidney cancer. CDR3s include the opening cysteine and the closing phenylalanine or tryptophan. The order of the fields is J gene, V gene, CDR3 protein.

TRBJ1-2	TRBV5-5	CASRQDRGRSGYTF
TRBJ2-3	TRBV7-2	CASSLGTRPHTQYF
TRBJ1-4	TRBV4-1	CASSQGQQLGGSEKLFF
TRBJ2-5	TRBV4-3	CASSQDVFNETQYF
TRBJ2-5	TRBV7-9	CASSLGRRGDGQETQYF
TRBJ1-6	TRBV11-3	CASSLGGRSPLHF
TRBJ2-3	TRBV19	CASSNALDTQYF
TRBJ2-7	TRBV5-8	CASSLGVSEQYF
TRBJ1-5	TRBV6-1	CASSEGDSPYSNQPQHF
TRBJ2-7	TRBV7-2	CASSLNRDTFYEQYF
TRBJ1-2	TRBV20-1	CSAPRADGYTF
TRBJ2-7	TRBV7-8	CASSLDQGYEQYF
TRBJ2-5	TRBV9	CASSESLAGGRQETQYF
TRBJ2-1	TRBV4-3	CASSPGTMTYNEQFF
TRBJ1-5	TRBV13	CASSSGTGIKPQHF
TRBJ2-7	TRBV5-1	CASSLVQGEAPYEQYF
TRBJ2-7	TRBV6-6	CASSYPDRTSTYEQYF
TRBJ2-4	TRBV27	CASSITGTGVNIQYF
TRBJ1-1	TRBV2	CASTTGQTEAFF
TRBJ1-5	TRBV2	CASSGRGQVYQPQHF
TRBJ1-1	TRBV10-3	CAISDWWDEGEDTEAFF
TRBJ1-4	TRBV7-8	CASSPLGPGGHEKLFF
TRBJ2-1	TRBV4-2	CASSQGANEQFF
TRBJ1-4	TRBV7-6	CASSLESGGNEKLFF
TRBJ1-2	TRBV4-3	CASSQDRGTPYGGYTF
TRBJ2-3	TRBV6-5	CASSYNGFAGDTQYF
TRBJ1-1	TRBV4-3	CASSQDGANTEAFF
TRBJ2-3	TRBV7-3	CASSLGGADTQYF
TRBJ1-2	TRBV7-2	CASSPPPAVYGYTF
TRBJ1-1	TRBV5-1	CASSLRGQNTEAFF
TRBJ1-1	TRBV27	CASSLSRQGTEAFF
TRBJ2-2	TRBV9	CASSAQGAQKVDTGELFF
TRBJ2-5	TRBV7-8	CASSFGLEGHKGETQYF
TRBJ1-2	TRBV7-9	CASSSSGNGYTF
TRBJ1-2	TRBV7-2	CASSLVGRTGGYTF
TRBJ1-2	TRBV6-5	CASSYSQGSYGYTF
TRBJ1-2	TRBV13	CASSLGTGGPNYGYTF
TRBJ1-2	TRBV5-8	CASSLGYGYTF
TRBJ1-1	TRBV4-3	CASSPYRGENTEAFF
TRBJ1-4	TRBV2	CASRVGQGETEKLFF
TRBJ2-7	TRBV13	CASSDGGGPSSYEQYF
TRBJ1-2	TRBV29-1	CSVERSFGSSNYGYTF
TRBJ2-5	TRBV29-1	CSVMGLEGEVQETQYF
TRBJ2-1	TRBV6-5	CASSYPRANEQFF